Presented here are 23 T cell receptor beta chains from one specimen sequenced in a study of T-cell memory formation after mild COVID-19. TCRdb called the 5' RACE reads again in MiXCR, with one record for every CDR3 protein. The sample has 270,000 or so distinct CDR3 sequences, 16% seen once; the top ten hold around a fifth. Input material: PBMCs or a T cell subset sorted from them (not recorded which). The receptors here all came from a man between 18 and 35 years old who had mild COVID-19 (a few samples of this study predate the infection). Cell type and time point are not known.

This chain links TRBV20-1 with TRBJ2-3; 8 bases map to TRBD2. The CDR3 is made up of 12 amino acids. The germline V gene encodes CDR1 DFQATT and CDR2 SNEGSKA (reference sequence). Germline trimming cut 4 bases from V and 10 bases from J; bases unmatched to any gene: 7. In DNA form, the CDR3 reads TGCAGTGCTACCATGAGGGGACTAGCGCAGTATTTT. It translates to CSATMRGLAQYF.

A few counts support this clonotype. The chain joins TRBV5-5 to TRBJ2-7, with D perhaps given as TRBD1 or TRBD2 (5 bases each). This CDR3 spans 13 amino acids. V was clipped by 0 bases and J by 2 bases, with 6 bases between them. The germline gives CDR1 SGHKS, CDR2 YYEKEE (reference sequence). The CDR3: CASSLGGPYEQYV. CDR3 bases: TGTGCCAGCAGCTTGGGGGGACCCTACGAGCAGTACGTC.

This clonotype was found many times. This chain links TRBV7-9 with TRBJ2-1, with 9 bases lining up with TRBD2. Trimming removed 0 bases from V and 4 bases from J; junction bases left unmatched: 1. Germline CDR1 is SEHNR and CDR2 is FQNEAQ (reference sequence). The CDR3 has 15 residues. DNA of the CDR3: TGTGCCAGCAGCTTAGCACTAGCGGGTTACAATGAGCAGTTCTTC. This codes for CASSLALAGYNEQFF.

The J gene is TRBJ2-7, the V gene TRBV4-1; either TRBD1 or TRBD2 may supply D (5 bases each). The CDR3 is made up of 14 amino acids. Deletions cut 1 base from V and 1 base from J, with 8 bases between. Germline values: CDR1 MGHRA, CDR2 YSYEKL. CDR3 sequence: CASSQGDGSYEQYF. CDR3 nucleotide sequence: TGCGCCAGCAGCCAAGGGGACGGTTCCTACGAGCAGTACTTC.

In its sample, this clonotype was seen a few times. The chain has TRBV29-1 and TRBJ2-3; 9 positions agree with TRBD2. CDR1 SQVTM and CDR2 ANQGSEA come from the germline V gene. The CDR3 has 13 residues. The trim removed 8 bases at V and 1 base at J, leaving 4 bases unmatched. CDR3 protein: CSHAGGGTDTQYF. The CDR3 DNA reads TGCAGCCACGCGGGGGGGGGCACAGATACGCAGTATTTT.

This clonotype was detected a few times. J is TRBJ1-1 and V is TRBV6-6; no clear D gene. V was pared by 0 bases and J by 0 bases, with 11 bases between. The CDR3 is made up of 16 amino acids. Germline CDR1 and CDR2: MNHNY and SVGAGI (reference sequence). CDR3 residues: CASSYSAGTMNTEAFF. CDR3 DNA: TGTGCCAGCAGTTACTCGGCAGGAACCATGAACACTGAAGCTTTCTTT.

The chain couples TRBV7-9 to TRBJ2-1, with 16 bases fitting TRBD2. The V and J ends lost 5 bases and 9 bases, in that order; junction bases with no gene match: 10. This CDR3 region has 17 residues. From germline, CDR1 is SEHNR and CDR2 FQNEAQ (reference sequence). The CDR3 is CASSPRGLAGGSGEQFF. The CDR3 nucleotides are TGTGCCAGCAGCCCCCGGGGACTAGCGGGGGGGTCCGGTGAGCAGTTCTTC.

This clonotype was found a few times. The chain carries TRBV11-2 and TRBJ2-3, with unresolved D. CDR1 SGHAT and CDR2 FQNNGV come from the germline V gene. The length of the CDR3 is 13 residues. Trimming stripped 5 bases from V and 5 bases from J, with 11 bases between. CDR3 sequence: CASSSWAVDTQYF. In nucleotides, the CDR3 is TGTGCCAGCAGCAGCTGGGCGGTAGATACGCAGTATTTT.

This clonotype was found a few times. V is TRBV5-1 and J is TRBJ1-1, with D perhaps matching TRBD1 (6 bases). Per the germline V gene, CDR1 is SGHRS and CDR2 is YFSETQ. V was cut by 1 base and J by 5 bases, with 15 bases left in between. This CDR3 has 15 residues. The CDR3 DNA reads as TGCGCCAGCAGCTTGTTTGGGGGCGCGGGGACTGAAGCTTTCTTT. Amino acid sequence: CASSLFGGAGTEAFF.

This clonotype was detected ten times or more. The chain couples TRBV7-2 to TRBJ1-6; D not resolved. V lost 5 bases and J lost 5, with 7 bases in between. The germline CDR1 and CDR2 sequences are SGHTA and FQGNSA. The CDR3 consists of 13 residues. CDR3 in amino acids: CASSRPHNSPLHF. The CDR3 DNA reads TGTGCCAGCAGCCGGCCCCATAATTCACCCCTCCACTTT.

This clonotype has a handful of counts. The chain is built from TRBV25-1 and TRBJ2-5; D is undetermined. The germline V gene has CDR1 MGHDK and CDR2 SYGVNS. The ends were cut back, 0 bases at V and 2 bases at J, with 7 bases in the middle. This CDR3 is 14 amino acids long. DNA for the CDR3: TGTGCCAGCAGTGAATATGAGAGACAAGAGACCCAGTACTTC. Protein product: CASSEYERQETQYF. The whole variable domain, remainder taken from reference TRBV25-1 and TRBJ2-5, is EADIYQTPRYLVIGTGKKITLECSQTMGHDKMYWYQQDPGMELHLIHYSYGVNSTEKGDLSSESTVSRIRTEHFPLTLESARPSHTSQYLCASSEYERQETQYFGPGTRLLVL.

The rearrangement joins TRBV5-4 to TRBJ1-1; 7 bases agree with TRBD1. Germline V lookup: CDR1 SGHNT, CDR2 YYREEE (reference sequence). The CDR3 totals 16 residues. V lost 6 bases and J lost 3; bases outside the gene matches: 14. CDR3 sequence (DNA): TGTGCCAGCACCACCTATCGTCAGGGGGGGGACACTGAAGCTTTCTTT. This encodes CASTTYRQGGDTEAFF.

This clonotype occurred a few times. The J gene is TRBJ2-2, the V gene TRBV7-8, with 8 positions matching TRBD1. J gave up 3 bases and V 6 bases, and 21 bases lay outside the gene matches. The germline V gene has CDR1 SGHVS and CDR2 FQNEAQ. There are 20 residues in the CDR3. This CDR3 is CASRLRTGRGLRLDTGELFF. The DNA for the CDR3 is TGTGCCAGCAGATTAAGAACAGGCAGGGGGCTGCGTTTAGACACCGGGGAGCTGTTTTTT.

V and J are TRBV20-1 and TRBJ1-6; D remains ambiguous. V was trimmed by 3 bases and J by 3 bases, leaving 9 bases between them. CDR3 length: 14 residues. Germline V gives CDR1 DFQATT, CDR2 SNEGSKA (reference sequence). The CDR3 spells CSASRLNYNSPLHF. In DNA, the CDR3 is TGCAGTGCTAGTCGACTGAACTATAATTCACCCCTCCACTTT.

The sample holds many counts of this clonotype. The chain recombines TRBV9 with TRBJ1-2, with 8 bases lining up with TRBD1. With V trimmed by 4 bases and J by 2 bases, 10 bases remained unmatched. CDR3 length: 16 residues. From germline, CDR1 is SGDLS and CDR2 YYNGEE. CDR3 loop: CASSPWTGTMNYGYTF. CDR3 DNA: TGTGCCAGCAGCCCATGGACAGGGACGATGAACTATGGCTACACCTTC. Using reference TRBV9 and TRBJ1-2 for the parts outside the CDR3, the full variable domain is DSGVTQTPKHLITATGQRVTLRCSPRSGDLSVYWYQQSLDQGLQFLIQYYNGEERAKGNILERFSAQQFPDLHSELNLSSLELGDSALYFCASSPWTGTMNYGYTFGSGTRLTVV.

The rearrangement links TRBV11-2 to TRBJ2-4, with TRBD2 as a possible D gene (6 bases). The germline CDR1 and CDR2 sequences are SGHAT and FQNNGV. The V end was cut by 1 base, the J end by 5 bases, with 9 bases between. This CDR3 spans 14 amino acids. The CDR3 reads CASSLGGTENIQYF. The CDR3 DNA reads as TGTGCCAGCAGCTTAGGCGGGACGGAAAACATTCAGTACTTC.

The sample holds many counts of this clonotype. The chain couples TRBV5-1 to TRBJ2-3, with TRBD1 as a possible D gene (5 bases). This CDR3 comprises 16 residues. The ends were cut back, 6 bases at V and 2 bases at J, with 19 bases in the middle. The germline CDR1 and CDR2 sequences are SGHRS and YFSETQ. CDR3 coding DNA: TGCGCCAGCAAGATAGGCAGGGCACTCTCCACAGATACGCAGTATTTT. Protein sequence: CASKIGRALSTDTQYF.

At least ten counts were recorded for this clonotype. This chain links TRBV9 with TRBJ2-5; possibly TRBD1 or TRBD2 for D (6 bases each). The CDR3 extends over 12 amino acids. Germline V lookup: CDR1 SGDLS, CDR2 YYNGEE. Deletions cut 3 bases from V and 5 bases from J, with 8 bases between. CDR3 DNA sequence: TGTGCCAGCAGCGGAGGGGGGGAGACCCAGTACTTC. This sequence encodes CASSGGGETQYF.

The V gene is TRBV7-2, the J gene TRBJ1-1; 7 bases line up with TRBD1. Germline-derived CDR1 and CDR2 are SGHTA and FQGNSA. Trimming cost V 4 bases and J 4 bases; bases outside gene matches: 6. This CDR3 has 14 amino acids. CDR3 bases: TGTGCCAGCAGCTACGACAGGGTGAGCACTGAAGCTTTCTTT. Protein: CASSYDRVSTEAFF. Combining the CDR3 with reference TRBV7-2 and TRBJ1-1 gives the whole variable domain GAGVSQSPSNKVTEKGKDVELRCDPISGHTALYWYRQSLGQGLEFLIYFQGNSAPDKSGLPSDRFSAERTGGSVSTLTIQRTQQEDSAVYLCASSYDRVSTEAFFGQGTRLTVV.

This clonotype has more than one count but fewer than ten. The chain joins TRBV7-9 to TRBJ1-6; D is possibly TRBD1 (5 bases). Per germline, CDR1 SEHNR and CDR2 FQNEAQ (reference sequence). This CDR3 has 15 residues. The ends were cut back, 8 bases at V and 4 bases at J, with 15 bases in the middle. The CDR3 DNA sequence: TGTGCCAGCGGGGGGTCAGACGGATATAATTCACCCCTCCACTTT. This gives the protein CASGGSDGYNSPLHF.

The chain couples TRBV27 to TRBJ2-2, with D possibly TRBD2 on 6 matching bases. The CDR3 is 16 residues long. The V end lost 1 base, the J end lost 4 bases, and 13 bases lay between the germline ends. CDR1 is MNHEY and CDR2 is SMNVEV in the germline V gene (reference sequence). This CDR3 reads CASSLLTRVGTGELFF. DNA for the CDR3: TGTGCCAGCAGTTTATTGACTAGGGTGGGCACCGGGGAGCTGTTTTTT.

This sequence joins TRBV29-1 and TRBJ2-5; D unresolved. Between the trimmed V and J ends, which lost 5 bases and 4 bases, there was a span of 14 bases. This CDR3 region has 13 residues. Germline V gene data show CDR1 as SQVTM and CDR2 as ANQGSEA. The CDR3 DNA follows: TGCAGCGTTTCGACCAACAACGGAGAGACCCAGTACTTC. It is translated as CSVSTNNGETQYF.

This clonotype was observed a few times. The V gene is TRBV4-2, the J gene TRBJ2-1; D unclear. The CDR3 contains 15 residues. Trimming took 4 bases from V and 0 from J, leaving 10 bases between them. Germline lookup yields CDR1 LGHNA and CDR2 YNFKEQ. As DNA, the CDR3 is TGTGCCAGCAGCCGAAATGGGGACTCCTACAATGAGCAGTTCTTC. It codes for CASSRNGDSYNEQFF.